The clone carrying this T cell receptor beta chain has ten or more counts. What it recognizes is unknown. The data were taken from a study of identical twins. Study observations and caveats: Out-of-frame beta chain sequences displayed weaker excess sharing between twins. Without tracking the same donors, conclusions rested on cross-sectional statistical analysis.

Using its own MiXCR run on the 5' RACE reads, TCRdb lists one record per CDR3 protein. The sample holds 150,000 or so distinct CDR3 sequences, roughly 3.3% seen once. Germline V gives CDR1 SGHTA, CDR2 FQGNSA. This CDR3 comprises 15 residues. With 5 bases clipped from V and 4 bases from J, the junction kept 5 bases outside the gene matches. The sequence was obtained from a man aged 18 to 29 in good health. The rearrangement uses TRBV7-2 and TRBJ2-2; 9 nucleotides line up with TRBD2. Sequencing was carried out using memory T cells sorted from blood. The CDR3 nucleotides are TGTGCCAGCAGCGCCTTAGCGGGAGCCACCGGGGAGCTGTTTTTT. Translation gives CASSALAGATGELFF.